The rows below give T cell receptor beta chains drawn from one sample of a study of blood T cell repertoires in COVID-19. Using immunoSEQ multiplex PCR, the repertoire was profiled, and TCRdb retains in-frame clones only, with some absent. There are tens of thousands of clones in the sample; about 90% occur only once, and 5.3% lies in the top ten. The sample consisted of peripheral blood. The receptors derive from a man between 45 and 60 years old with acute or convalescent COVID-19. The CDR3 runs from the conserved cysteine through the conserved F or W. D genes are given only for firm matches. Clone size is not always given. Where it is, it says once, few, many or a class for expanded clones.

clone_size j_call d_call v_call cdr3_aa cdr3_nt
NA TRBJ2-7 TRBD1 TRBV6-5 CASRLTGGVNEQYF TGTGCCAGCAGGTTGACAGGGGGCGTCAACGAGCAGTACTTC
NA TRBJ2-1 TRBD1 TRBV24-1 CATSDRGTGGNEQFF TGTGCCACCAGTGATCGAGGGACAGGGGGCAATGAGCAGTTCTTC
NA TRBJ2-2 NA TRBV20-1 CSASHSSNTGELFF TGCAGTGCTAGTCACAGCTCGAACACCGGGGAGCTGTTTTTT
NA TRBJ1-1 NA TRBV11-3 CASRTGQTANTEAFF TGTGCCAGCAGAACTGGACAGACAGCGAACACTGAAGCTTTCTTT
NA TRBJ2-3 TRBD2 TRBV3-1/TRBV3-2 CASSPGQGGDTQYF TGTGCCAGCAGCCCTGGTCAGGGAGGGGATACGCAGTATTTT
NA TRBJ2-5 NA TRBV9 CASSPEGTPKSPQETQYF TGTGCCAGCAGCCCAGAAGGGACACCAAAATCACCCCAAGAGACCCAGTACTTC
few TRBJ2-1 TRBD2 TRBV9 CASSISGTSVGNEQFF TGTGCCAGCAGCATTTCCGGGACTAGCGTAGGAAATGAGCAGTTCTTC
NA TRBJ1-1 NA TRBV4-1 CASSLIGNTEAFF TGCGCCAGCAGTCTCATCGGGAACACTGAAGCTTTCTTT
NA TRBJ1-1 NA TRBV2 CATVMNTEAFF TGTGCCACCGTAATGAACACTGAAGCTTTCTTT
NA TRBJ2-2 TRBD1 TRBV2 CASRETGTGELFF TGTGCCAGCAGGGAGACAGGGACCGGGGAGCTGTTTTTT